The text below deals with one TCR beta chain. Germline lookup yields CDR1 MDHEN and CDR2 SYDVKM. CDR3 length equals 17 residues. The V and J ends lost 2 bases and 6 bases, in that order; junction bases with no gene match: 14. These data belong to a study of blood T cells in healthy people across ages. The use of a sample-barcoded 5' primer and a J-beta primer mix characterized a second PCR of roughly 7 to 12 cycles. Each single sample gave us at least 2.5 million CDR3-containing paired-end reads. TCRdb reprocessed the 5' RACE reads with MiXCR, giving one entry per CDR3 protein. The sample has 910,000 or so distinct CDR3 sequences; about 51% are singletons.

This sequence was found in an older woman in good health. Source material: blood. The chain recombines TRBV28 with TRBJ1-2, with 8 positions matching TRBD1. CDR3 DNA sequence: TGTGCCAGCAGTTTAATAGGGACAGGACAACGAAACCATGGCTACACCTTC. The encoded protein is CASSLIGTGQRNHGYTF.